This TCR beta chain was documented in a study of CD8 T cells in ankylosing spondylitis. General study findings and limits: Disease-linked clones reportedly concentrated significantly in matched ankylosing spondylitis synovial fluid. Blood of patients with ankylosing spondylitis appeared to be characterized by a TCR beta motif of eight or nine highly homologous variants.

Concerning this clonotype itself: The antigen is undetermined.

MiXCR, applied by TCRdb to the 5' RACE reads, yields one record per CDR3 protein. The sample has about 200,000 distinct CDR3 sequences, roughly 12% seen once; the top ten hold 16%. The germline CDR1 and CDR2 sequences are DFQATT and SNEGSKA (reference sequence). The CDR3 extends over 13 amino acids. Trimming cost V 0 bases and J 5 bases; bases outside gene matches: 0. The source is a male donor with ankylosing spondylitis or in good health (not recorded which). This rearrangement joins TRBV20-1 to TRBJ1-4, with 7 bases identical to TRBD1. Material: blood, either unsorted or a sorted T cell fraction (not recorded which). The DNA for the CDR3 is TGCAGTGCTAGAGAGACAGGGAATGAAAAACTGTTTTTT. Translated: CSARETGNEKLFF.